This T cell receptor (beta chain) was found in a study of PD-1 blockade in classical Hodgkin lymphoma. Study conclusions and caveats: Causes of the repertoire differences remain undefined, possibly disease activity or prior therapy. For complete responders, baseline diversity was comparable to that of newly diagnosed patients.

The CDR3 extends over 14 amino acids. Germline values: CDR1 LNHDA, CDR2 SQIVND (reference sequence). V was trimmed by 5 bases and J by 6 bases, leaving 17 bases between them. As to this clone: The antigen is unknown.

Sequencing used immunoSEQ multiplex PCR; TCRdb keeps in-frame clones, though not all of them. The sample yields 10,000 or so clones, about 68% seen once. The time point: cycle 4 day 1 (C4D1), after five to seven weeks of nivolumab. In every patient, relapse followed autologous stem cell transplantation, while exposure to brentuximab vedotin differed. CD8+ T cells were isolated from thawed PBMCs by magnetic negative selection. The sequenced sample was CD8+ T cells from blood, obtained before the fourth cycle of nivolumab. This rearrangement joins TRBV19 to TRBJ2-7, with D perhaps TRBD1 (6 bases). The TCR sequence derives from a human donor with classical Hodgkin lymphoma. This chain's CDR3 is CASSFRDKGVEQYF. CDR3 nucleotide sequence: TGTGCCAGTAGTTTCCGGGACAAGGGGGTCGAGCAGTACTTC. The full variable domain, completed using reference TRBV19 and TRBJ2-7, is DGGITQSPKYLFRKEGQNVTLSCEQNLNHDAMYWYRQDPGQGLRLIYYSQIVNDFQKGDIAEGYSVSREKKESFPLTVTSAQKNPTAFYLCASSFRDKGVEQYFGPGTRLTVT.